The 6 T cell receptor beta chains in this list originate from one sample, sequenced in a study of HIV-infected patients and healthy controls. Roughly three months, about 14 weeks, into antiretroviral therapy, follow-up blood was collected. The repertoire came from unfractionated whole blood and reflected all unsorted peripheral T cells. cDNA was made from approximately 500 ng RNA using alpha and beta constant primers. Alpha and beta chain libraries were made separately by chain-specific third strand synthesis with multiplexing indices. TCRdb re-called the 5' RACE reads with MiXCR, one entry per CDR3 protein. Of about 4,200 distinct CDR3 sequences in the sample, approximately 8% were seen once. Sequencing used blood, obtained during antiretroviral therapy. Source of these receptors: an adult with HIV infection.

In this sample, this clonotype turned up many times. The chain is built from TRBV19 and TRBJ1-5; 7 bases line up with TRBD1. The trim removed 5 bases at V and 4 bases at J, leaving 2 bases unmatched. The CDR3 extends over 13 amino acids. In germline, CDR1 is LNHDA, CDR2 SQIVND (reference sequence). The CDR3 DNA reads as TGTGCCAGTAGTGGGACAGTAAATCAGCCCCAGCATTTT. It is translated as CASSGTVNQPQHF.

J is TRBJ2-5 and V is TRBV11-2; 7 bases align to TRBD1. V shed 3 bases and J 2 bases; nucleotides not matched to a gene: 6. The CDR3 is 15 residues long. CDR1 and CDR2 (germline): SGHAT, FQNNGV. The CDR3 spells CASSFIRGQQETQYF. CDR3 nucleotide sequence: TGTGCCAGCAGCTTTATTAGGGGACAGCAAGAGACCCAGTACTTC. The variable domain in full, with the rest retrieved from reference TRBV11-2 and TRBJ2-5, is EAGVAQSPRYKIIEKRQSVAFWCNPISGHATLYWYQQILGQGPKLLIQFQNNGVVDDSQLPKDRFSAERLKGVDSTLKIQPAKLEDSAVYLCASSFIRGQQETQYFGPGTRLLVL.

By share, this clonotype ranks as medium-sized. J is TRBJ2-3 and V is TRBV19; no clear D gene. V was shortened by 9 bases and J by 6 bases, with 19 bases between the two germline ends. The CDR3 totals 14 residues. Germline loops: CDR1 LNHDA, CDR2 SQIVND (reference sequence). The CDR3 loop reads CASQPKAPFDTQYF. DNA for the CDR3: TGTGCCAGCCAGCCCAAGGCCCCATTCGATACGCAGTATTTT.

This clonotype is medium-sized. The chain links TRBV14 to TRBJ2-1; TRBD2 matches 7 bases. Germline V lookup: CDR1 SGHDN, CDR2 FVKESK. CDR3 length equals 12 residues. The ends lost 1 base at V and 9 bases at J; junction bases unmatched: 0. The CDR3 spells CASSQASGEQFF. As DNA, the CDR3 is TGTGCCAGCAGCCAAGCTAGCGGTGAGCAGTTCTTC.

This clonotype ranks as medium-sized (0.01 to 0.1%). CDR3 DNA: TGTGCCAGCTGCTATGGCAATCAGCCCCAGCATTTT. Translating it yields CASCYGNQPQHF. V usage is TRBV6-1 and J usage is TRBJ1-5; D ambiguous. The CDR3 is 12 amino acids. Germline V gives CDR1 MNHNS, CDR2 SASEGT. The V and J ends lost 8 bases and 2 bases respectively, with 7 bases between them.

The genes are TRBV12-3 or TRBV12-4 and TRBJ2-1; D might be TRBD1 or TRBD2, each matching 5 bases. This CDR3 comprises 12 residues. The ends were cut back, 5 bases at V and 10 bases at J, with 12 bases in the middle. CDR3 sequence (DNA): TGTGCCAGCAGTCAACTCCGGGGCGAGCAGTTCTTC. It encodes CASSQLRGEQFF.